One TCR beta chain is described in this entry. The data originate from a study of blood T cell repertoires in COVID-19. The CDR3 is 17 residues long. In germline, CDR1 is MDHEN, CDR2 SYDVKM. V dropped 10 bases and J dropped 0 bases, with 19 bases sitting between them. Measured with immunoSEQ multiplex PCR; TCRdb has only the in-frame clones, and not every one. The top ten clones hold over 2.5% of a sample with about 220,000 clones, about 85% of them seen once. This clonotype originated in a man aged 45 to 65 who had recovered from COVID-19. The chain recombines TRBV28 with TRBJ2-6, with D maybe TRBD1 (6 bases). Sample: peripheral blood. CDR3 sequence: CAIQGYPMNSGANVLTF. The CDR3 DNA is TGTGCCATACAGGGATATCCGATGAACTCTGGGGCCAACGTCCTGACTTTC.